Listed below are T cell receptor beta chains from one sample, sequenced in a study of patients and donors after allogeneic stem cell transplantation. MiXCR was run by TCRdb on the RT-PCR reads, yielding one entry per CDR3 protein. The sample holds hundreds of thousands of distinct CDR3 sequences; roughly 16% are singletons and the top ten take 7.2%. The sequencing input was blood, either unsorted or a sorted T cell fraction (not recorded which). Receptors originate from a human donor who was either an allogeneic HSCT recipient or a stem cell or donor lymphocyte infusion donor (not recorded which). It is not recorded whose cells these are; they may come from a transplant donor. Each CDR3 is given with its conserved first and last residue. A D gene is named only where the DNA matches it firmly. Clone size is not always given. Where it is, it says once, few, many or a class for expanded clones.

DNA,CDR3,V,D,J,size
TGCAGTGCGCGGGGGGACAGTGAAGCTTTCTTT,CSARGDSEAFF,TRBV20-1,TRBD1,TRBJ1-1,-
TGCAGTGCGCCCGGATGGGGCCAGGGCTACACCTTC,CSAPGWGQGYTF,TRBV20-1,-,TRBJ1-2,few
TGCGCCAGCAGCCTACGACCGACCCGAGCCACCGGGGAGCTGTTTTTT,CASSLRPTRATGELFF,TRBV4-3,-,TRBJ2-2,-
TGCAGTGCCACACCCCGAGGTGTCTACAATGAGCAGTTCTTC,CSATPRGVYNEQFF,TRBV20-1,-,TRBJ2-1,few
TGTGCCAGCAGCTTGGCCGCGGCAGGGGGAACTGAAGCTTTCTTT,CASSLAAAGGTEAFF,TRBV5-5,TRBD1,TRBJ1-1,-
TGTGCCAGCAGCCAAAAAACCAGACAATGGGCGAACACTGAAGCTTTCTTT,CASSQKTRQWANTEAFF,TRBV7-2,-,TRBJ1-1,few
TGTGCCAGCAGCAAAGAAGGGGGACTTCACTCCGAGCAGTACTTC,CASSKEGGLHSEQYF,TRBV21-1,-,TRBJ2-7,-
TGTGCCAGCAGTTTGCGGCCCAGGGGTTATGGCTACACCTTC,CASSLRPRGYGYTF,TRBV12-3/TRBV12-4,-,TRBJ1-2,few
TGTGCCGCGGAACAGATGGGGAAGACCCAGTACTTC,CAAEQMGKTQYF,TRBV7-3,-,TRBJ2-5,few
TGTGCCAGCAGCGTAGGGCTAGTCGGCTACGAGCAGTACTTC,CASSVGLVGYEQYF,TRBV9,-,TRBJ2-7,few
TGCAGTGCTAGCCTAACTAGCGGGACAGATACGCAGTATTTT,CSASLTSGTDTQYF,TRBV20-1,TRBD2,TRBJ2-3,-
TGTGCCAGCAGCGGCAGGGTCCCCCCCCTTGAAGCTTTCTTT,CASSGRVPPLEAFF,TRBV9,-,TRBJ1-1,-
TGCGCCAGCAGCTTGGTTCCCACGGCCTCCTACGAGCAGTACTTC,CASSLVPTASYEQYF,TRBV5-1,-,TRBJ2-7,-
TGTGCCAGCAGCTTAATGGGGGCAGCCGGGGAGCTGTTTTTT,CASSLMGAAGELFF,TRBV7-3,-,TRBJ2-2,-
TGCAGTGCCCCGGGACTAGCGGGAGCCGGGGAGCTGTTTTTT,CSAPGLAGAGELFF,TRBV20-1,TRBD2,TRBJ2-2,few
TGTGCCAGCAGTTTTGATGGACGCACAGATACGCAGTATTTT,CASSFDGRTDTQYF,TRBV28,-,TRBJ2-3,few
TGCAGTGCTAGAGTGGATGATTTGCACGAGCAGTACTTC,CSARVDDLHEQYF,TRBV20-1,-,TRBJ2-7,-
TGCAGTGCTAGGGAACAGGGTACGCATAGCAATCAGCCCCAGCATTTT,CSAREQGTHSNQPQHF,TRBV20-1,-,TRBJ1-5,-
TGTGCCAGTAGTCCCTCTGAGGGAGGGCGAGGGGCCAACGTCCTGACTTTC,CASSPSEGGRGANVLTF,TRBV19,TRBD2,TRBJ2-6,-
TGTGCCAGCAACCCACCTCTCGGACAGGGGGCGACCCTCAGCACAGATACGCAGTATTTT,CASNPPLGQGATLSTDTQYF,TRBV7-8,TRBD1,TRBJ2-3,-
TGTGCCAGCAGGGAGGACGCCGACTCCTACGAGCAGTACTTC,CASREDADSYEQYF,TRBV2,-,TRBJ2-7,-
TGTGCTAGTGGTTTGGTCGGTTGGACAGGGGGCGCGGAGCAGTACTTC,CASGLVGWTGGAEQYF,TRBV12-5,TRBD1,TRBJ2-7,-
TGCGCCAGCAGCGGGGGCGAGAGGGAGTTCTTC,CASSGGEREFF,TRBV4-1,-,TRBJ2-1,-
TGTGCCAGCAGATATAGCGGGAGAGGGGCAGATACGCAGTATTTT,CASRYSGRGADTQYF,TRBV12-3/TRBV12-4,TRBD2,TRBJ2-3,many
TGTGCCACCAGCAACCCGGAGGGGGGGACAGATACGCAGTATTTT,CATSNPEGGTDTQYF,TRBV15,-,TRBJ2-3,few
TGTGCCAGCAGCCGCGGGGGGGGATACAATGAGCAGTTCTTC,CASSRGGGYNEQFF,TRBV7-9,TRBD2,TRBJ2-1,-
TGTGCCAGCAGCTCCCCTAATAGCGGGGGGGCCTCCAGCTCCTACAATGAGCAGTTCTTC,CASSSPNSGGASSSYNEQFF,TRBV11-2,TRBD2,TRBJ2-1,few
TGTGCCTGCAGCTCAAGGTTTTCGGGACGGGATGAAAAACTGTTTTTT,CACSSRFSGRDEKLFF,TRBV13,-,TRBJ1-4,once
TGTGCCAGCAGCCCGCCCGCGGGGACTAGCGGATCCACCGGGGAGCTGTTTTTT,CASSPPAGTSGSTGELFF,TRBV4-2,TRBD2,TRBJ2-2,few
TGTGCCAGCAATGACAGGGAAACCTACGAGCAGTACTTC,CASNDRETYEQYF,TRBV2,TRBD1,TRBJ2-7,-
TGTGCCAGCAGCCTCGGCAGAGGGTTCAATGAGCAGTTCTTC,CASSLGRGFNEQFF,TRBV3-1,-,TRBJ2-1,few
TGCAGTGCTAGACCGGGACAGGAGCGGTACACTGAAGCTTTCTTT,CSARPGQERYTEAFF,TRBV20-1,TRBD1,TRBJ1-1,once
TGTGCCAGCAGCTTAGGGGGGGGTGAAGGGCTGCTAGGAGAGCCCCAGCATTTT,CASSLGGGEGLLGEPQHF,TRBV11-1,-,TRBJ1-5,-
TGTGCCAGCAGCGCGAACCGGGACAGGGGGCTCTACGAGCAGTACTTC,CASSANRDRGLYEQYF,TRBV7-9,TRBD1,TRBJ2-7,-
TGTGCCAGCAGTCAAGATCAACCCGGGACGGGCAACACTGAAGCTTTCTTT,CASSQDQPGTGNTEAFF,TRBV12-3/TRBV12-4,-,TRBJ1-1,-
TGTGCCAGCAGCCTGGACAGTGGTACGCAGTATTTT,CASSLDSGTQYF,TRBV7-3,-,TRBJ2-3,-
TGTGCCACCAGCAGAGATCTGACTAGCGGGAGTTCGGGCGAGCAGTACTTC,CATSRDLTSGSSGEQYF,TRBV15,TRBD2,TRBJ2-7,-
TGTGCCAGCAGTGTCACAGGGGGCGCCGAGCAGTACTTC,CASSVTGGAEQYF,TRBV25-1,TRBD1,TRBJ2-7,-
TGTGCCAGCAGTCCCCGTATGAGCTCTGGGGCCAACGTCCTGACTTTC,CASSPRMSSGANVLTF,TRBV12-3/TRBV12-4,-,TRBJ2-6,few
TGTGCCACCAGTGTTGAAGACAGTTATGATGAGACCCAGTACTTC,CATSVEDSYDETQYF,TRBV24-1,-,TRBJ2-5,-
TGTGCCAGCAGTGAATATGGGCCAGATACGCAGTATTTT,CASSEYGPDTQYF,TRBV25-1,-,TRBJ2-3,few
TGTGCCAGCAGTTACTCCCCCCCGGGACAGGGGGCGAACACCGGGGAGCTGTTTTTT,CASSYSPPGQGANTGELFF,TRBV6-5,TRBD1,TRBJ2-2,-
TGTGCCAGCAGCTTATTGCCGTTCACCCTCCACTTT,CASSLLPFTLHF,TRBV7-9,-,TRBJ1-6,few
TGTGCCATCACTTCGCGTGGGTCTGGCTACACCTTC,CAITSRGSGYTF,TRBV10-3,-,TRBJ1-2,many
TGCGCCAGCAGCCAGCTTAGGGGTCGAGCCCACGAGCAGTACTTC,CASSQLRGRAHEQYF,TRBV5-1,-,TRBJ2-7,few
TGTGCCACCAGCAGAGACCGAACTAGCAATCAGCCCCAGCATTTT,CATSRDRTSNQPQHF,TRBV15,-,TRBJ1-5,few
TGTGCCAGCAGCTATGGGGAGGCCGGGGAGCTGTTTTTT,CASSYGEAGELFF,TRBV7-6,-,TRBJ2-2,few
TGTGCCAGCAGGGGGATTAACGGGATGCAAGAGACCCAGTACTTC,CASRGINGMQETQYF,TRBV27,-,TRBJ2-5,few
TGTGCCAGCAGCGTAGAATTTGGGGGGGCCAACGTCCTGACTTTC,CASSVEFGGANVLTF,TRBV9,-,TRBJ2-6,-
TGTGCCTGGAGCCTTCCCGAACTGTTGAACACTGAAGCTTTCTTT,CAWSLPELLNTEAFF,TRBV30,-,TRBJ1-1,few
TGTGCCAGCAGCTTAGGGGGAAGTAGTGAGCAGTTCTTC,CASSLGGSSEQFF,TRBV7-9,-,TRBJ2-1,-
TGTGCCATCAGTGAGTCGGAGAGGAGCAATCAGCCCCAGCATTTT,CAISESERSNQPQHF,TRBV10-3,-,TRBJ1-5,few
TGTGCCAGTAGTATTACGACCCTCTCCCCCTACGAGCAGTACTTC,CASSITTLSPYEQYF,TRBV19,-,TRBJ2-7,few
TGTGCCAGCAGCGTAGGGAGGGAGGGCCTGGAGACCCAGTACTTC,CASSVGREGLETQYF,TRBV9,TRBD2,TRBJ2-5,-
TGCGCCAGCAGCTTGGAGTACGCGGGAATGAACACTGAAGCTTTCTTT,CASSLEYAGMNTEAFF,TRBV5-1,-,TRBJ1-1,-
TGCAGTGCTAGAGATGAGGGCAGGGGGGTATACGAGCAGTACTTC,CSARDEGRGVYEQYF,TRBV20-1,-,TRBJ2-7,-